This TCR beta chain stems from a study of control samples from healthy donors and cancer patients. This clone was observed once. V was shortened by 7 bases and J by 0 bases, with 13 bases between the two germline ends. Germline values: CDR1 SQVTM, CDR2 ANQGSEA. This CDR3 contains 15 residues. The protocol was immunoSEQ multiplex PCR, while the TCRdb copy is restricted to in-frame clones and leaves out a portion. The table shows about 97,000 clones, with around nine tenths occurring only once. The sequencing sample was made of blood. This sequence joins TRBV29-1 and TRBJ1-6; D call uncertain. The receptor's source is a young man in good health. The DNA for the CDR3 is TGCAGCGCCCGCGAAGGCCGCTCCTATAATTCACCCCTCCACTTT. Translated: CSAREGRSYNSPLHF.